A selection of T cell receptor beta chains follows, all from one sample in a study of T cell responses to AZD1222 COVID-19 vaccine. Repertoires were generated with immunoSEQ multiplex PCR, while TCRdb's copy carries only in-frame clones and drops some. This sample yields around 130,000 clones, of which over 90% are seen a single time; 0.75% to 0.95% belongs to the top ten. This sample comprised peripheral blood, obtained on day 0 of AZD1222 vaccination. The source is an adult in good health. CDR3s include the opening cysteine and the closing phenylalanine or tryptophan. Each record gives: V gene, J gene, clone size, D gene, CDR3 DNA, CDR3 protein. D genes are given only for firm matches. Clone size is stated in some rows and not others, as once, few, many or a class when expanded.

v_gene: TRBV24-1
j_gene: TRBJ1-2
abundance: .
d_gene: .
CDR3nt: TGTGCCACCAGTGATTTTCGAGGGAATGGCTACACCTTC
CDR3aa: CATSDFRGNGYTF

v_gene: TRBV18
j_gene: TRBJ1-2
abundance: .
d_gene: .
CDR3nt: TGTGCCAGCTCACTTGGACCCTACTATGGCTACACCTTC
CDR3aa: CASSLGPYYGYTF

v_gene: TRBV27
j_gene: TRBJ2-7
abundance: .
d_gene: TRBD2
CDR3nt: TGTGCCAGCAGTTTATCCCTCATCGCGGGGGGCTCCTCCTACGAGCAGTACTTC
CDR3aa: CASSLSLIAGGSSYEQYF

v_gene: TRBV9
j_gene: TRBJ2-1
abundance: .
d_gene: .
CDR3nt: TGTGCCAGCAGCGGAGACAATGAGCAGTTCTTC
CDR3aa: CASSGDNEQFF

v_gene: TRBV7-3
j_gene: TRBJ1-1
abundance: .
d_gene: .
CDR3nt: TGTGCCAGCAGCTTAACCACGAACACTGAAGCTTTCTTT
CDR3aa: CASSLTTNTEAFF

v_gene: TRBV25-1
j_gene: TRBJ1-1
abundance: .
d_gene: .
CDR3nt: TGTGCCAGCAGGGTGGGAGGAGCCACTGAAGCTTTCTTT
CDR3aa: CASRVGGATEAFF

v_gene: TRBV3-1/TRBV3-2
j_gene: TRBJ1-4
abundance: .
d_gene: .
CDR3nt: TGTGCCAGCAGCCAAGAAAGGGAAAAACTGTTTTTT
CDR3aa: CASSQEREKLFF

v_gene: TRBV5-1
j_gene: TRBJ1-1
abundance: .
d_gene: .
CDR3nt: TGCGCCAGCAGCTTGTTGTCCCCCCCCGAAGCTTTCTTT
CDR3aa: CASSLLSPPEAFF

v_gene: TRBV5-5
j_gene: TRBJ2-1
abundance: .
d_gene: TRBD2
CDR3nt: TGTGCCAGCAGCTTGTCTAGCGGAACCTACAATGAGCAGTTCTTC
CDR3aa: CASSLSSGTYNEQFF

v_gene: TRBV5-5
j_gene: TRBJ1-2
abundance: .
d_gene: .
CDR3nt: TGTGCCAGCAGATCTCCGGGTTCTACCTACTATGGCTACACCTTC
CDR3aa: CASRSPGSTYYGYTF

v_gene: TRBV10-3
j_gene: TRBJ2-7
abundance: once
d_gene: TRBD2
CDR3nt: TGTGCCATCAGTGACACTAGCGGCCCCTACGAGCAGTACTTC
CDR3aa: CAISDTSGPYEQYF

v_gene: TRBV27
j_gene: TRBJ2-4
abundance: few
d_gene: .
CDR3nt: TGTGCCAGCAGTTCCCCCAGGGTAGCCAAAAACATTCAGTACTTC
CDR3aa: CASSSPRVAKNIQYF

v_gene: TRBV27
j_gene: TRBJ2-3
abundance: few
d_gene: TRBD2
CDR3nt: TGTGCCAGCAGTCCACTAGCGGGTGAAGCAGATACGCAGTATTTT
CDR3aa: CASSPLAGEADTQYF

v_gene: TRBV7-3
j_gene: TRBJ2-2
abundance: .
d_gene: .
CDR3nt: TGTGCCAGCAGCTTATTGGGAGCGTACACCGGGGAGCTGTTTTTT
CDR3aa: CASSLLGAYTGELFF

v_gene: TRBV6-5
j_gene: TRBJ2-7
abundance: .
d_gene: TRBD1
CDR3nt: TGTGCCAGCAGTTCCAGGGGACAGGTCCACTACGAGCAGTACTTC
CDR3aa: CASSSRGQVHYEQYF

v_gene: TRBV6-1
j_gene: TRBJ2-1
abundance: once
d_gene: .
CDR3nt: TGTGCCAGCAGTGGAGCGGCGAGCTCCTACAATGAGCAGTTCTTC
CDR3aa: CASSGAASSYNEQFF

v_gene: TRBV6-5
j_gene: TRBJ1-1
abundance: .
d_gene: TRBD1
CDR3nt: TGTGCCAGCAGTTTGGGACAGGGGGCATCTGAAGCTTTCTTT
CDR3aa: CASSLGQGASEAFF

v_gene: TRBV5-4
j_gene: TRBJ2-1
abundance: .
d_gene: TRBD2
CDR3nt: TGTGCCAGCAGCTTGGGACTAGCGGGGGCCGACAATGAGCAGTTCTTC
CDR3aa: CASSLGLAGADNEQFF

v_gene: TRBV29-1
j_gene: TRBJ2-7
abundance: .
d_gene: .
CDR3nt: TGCAGCGTAGGAGGGAGCGGGCGGTCCTACGAGCAGTACTTC
CDR3aa: CSVGGSGRSYEQYF

v_gene: TRBV14
j_gene: TRBJ1-6
abundance: once
d_gene: TRBD1
CDR3nt: TGTGCCAGCACCAGCTCGGGACAGGGTGGATCACCCCTCCACTTT
CDR3aa: CASTSSGQGGSPLHF

v_gene: TRBV5-8
j_gene: TRBJ1-2
abundance: .
d_gene: .
CDR3nt: TGTGCCAGCAGCTCACGGGACTCCGGGAGCTATGGCTACACCTTC
CDR3aa: CASSSRDSGSYGYTF

v_gene: TRBV30
j_gene: TRBJ1-2
abundance: .
d_gene: .
CDR3nt: TGTGCCTGGAGTTTAACCACAGCTGGCTACACCTTC
CDR3aa: CAWSLTTAGYTF

v_gene: TRBV25-1
j_gene: TRBJ1-4
abundance: .
d_gene: .
CDR3nt: TGTGCCAGCTCTTTGGGGATTAAGAAAAAACTGTTTTTT
CDR3aa: CASSLGIKKKLFF

v_gene: TRBV7-9
j_gene: TRBJ2-2
abundance: .
d_gene: TRBD1
CDR3nt: TGTGCCAGCAGCTCCCGTTGGACAGGGGGAGTGACCGGGGAGCTGTTTTTT
CDR3aa: CASSSRWTGGVTGELFF

v_gene: TRBV5-4
j_gene: TRBJ2-6
abundance: .
d_gene: .
CDR3nt: TGTGCCAGCAGCTTGGGTGGCAGGGGATCTGGGGCCAACGTCCTGACTTTC
CDR3aa: CASSLGGRGSGANVLTF

v_gene: TRBV7-9
j_gene: TRBJ1-3
abundance: .
d_gene: .
CDR3nt: TGTGCCAGCAGGGGTCAGGGGCAATCTGGAAACACCATATATTTT
CDR3aa: CASRGQGQSGNTIYF

v_gene: TRBV10-1
j_gene: TRBJ2-2
abundance: .
d_gene: .
CDR3nt: TGCGCCAGCAGTGAGTCGAGTGGGGGAACCGGGGAGCTGTTTTTT
CDR3aa: CASSESSGGTGELFF

v_gene: TRBV19
j_gene: TRBJ2-3
abundance: .
d_gene: .
CDR3nt: TGTGCCAGTAGTCCCCCGGGTAGCACAGATACGCAGTATTTT
CDR3aa: CASSPPGSTDTQYF

v_gene: TRBV6-1
j_gene: TRBJ1-1
abundance: .
d_gene: .
CDR3nt: TGTGCCAGCAGTGAAACGAGAACGGCGAACACTGAAGCTTTCTTT
CDR3aa: CASSETRTANTEAFF

v_gene: TRBV6-5
j_gene: TRBJ1-2
abundance: .
d_gene: .
CDR3nt: TGTGCCGCGAGGCTAGGCTATGGCTACACCTTC
CDR3aa: CAARLGYGYTF

v_gene: TRBV6-5
j_gene: TRBJ1-1
abundance: .
d_gene: .
CDR3nt: TGTGCCAGCAACAAAAAAAACATGAACACTGAAGCTTTCTTT
CDR3aa: CASNKKNMNTEAFF

v_gene: TRBV21-1
j_gene: TRBJ1-2
abundance: .
d_gene: .
CDR3nt: TGTGCCAGCAGCAAAGCTTGGGGGACAGGGGATGGCTACACCTTC
CDR3aa: CASSKAWGTGDGYTF

v_gene: TRBV4-1
j_gene: TRBJ1-1
abundance: .
d_gene: .
CDR3nt: TGCGCCAGCAGCCAAGGGGTTGAAGCTTTCTTT
CDR3aa: CASSQGVEAFF

v_gene: TRBV27
j_gene: TRBJ2-5
abundance: .
d_gene: .
CDR3nt: TGTGCCAGCAGTTTTGGGGGAGGTGAGACCCAGTACTTC
CDR3aa: CASSFGGGETQYF

v_gene: TRBV5-6
j_gene: TRBJ1-6
abundance: .
d_gene: TRBD1
CDR3nt: TGTGCCAGCAGCAGGACAGGGGCTAGTAATTCACCCCTCCACTTT
CDR3aa: CASSRTGASNSPLHF

v_gene: TRBV7-9
j_gene: TRBJ2-5
abundance: .
d_gene: .
CDR3nt: TGTGCCAGCAGTTCCGGGTCCCAAGAGACCCAGTACTTC
CDR3aa: CASSSGSQETQYF

v_gene: TRBV15
j_gene: TRBJ1-5
abundance: .
d_gene: .
CDR3nt: TGTGCCACCAGCAGAGATCCCATTCAGCCCCAGCATTTT
CDR3aa: CATSRDPIQPQHF

v_gene: TRBV2
j_gene: TRBJ1-5
abundance: .
d_gene: .
CDR3nt: TGTGCCAGCAGTGAATATTTGGGTCAGCCCCAGCATTTT
CDR3aa: CASSEYLGQPQHF

v_gene: TRBV5-1
j_gene: TRBJ1-4
abundance: .
d_gene: .
CDR3nt: TGCGCCAGCAGCTTGGGGGACAATCATGAAAAACTGTTTTTT
CDR3aa: CASSLGDNHEKLFF

v_gene: TRBV6-6
j_gene: TRBJ1-4
abundance: .
d_gene: .
CDR3nt: TGTGCCAGCACTCCGGGGCACTCCGCAACTAATGAAAAACTGTTTTTT
CDR3aa: CASTPGHSATNEKLFF

v_gene: TRBV7-8
j_gene: TRBJ1-4
abundance: .
d_gene: TRBD1
CDR3nt: TGTGCCAGCAGCTTCGTTGGACAGGGGGATGAAAAACTGTTTTTT
CDR3aa: CASSFVGQGDEKLFF

v_gene: TRBV3-1/TRBV3-2
j_gene: TRBJ2-7
abundance: .
d_gene: TRBD1
CDR3nt: TGTGCCAGCAGCCAAAGGACAGGGAAGCGCGAGCAGTACTTC
CDR3aa: CASSQRTGKREQYF

v_gene: TRBV5-6
j_gene: TRBJ1-6
abundance: .
d_gene: .
CDR3nt: TGTGCCAGCAGCTCAGCAGGTCTTAATTCACCCCTCCACTTT
CDR3aa: CASSSAGLNSPLHF

v_gene: TRBV5-4
j_gene: TRBJ2-5
abundance: once
d_gene: .
CDR3nt: TGTGCCAGCAGCTTGGATGGAGGACAAGAGACCCAGTACTTC
CDR3aa: CASSLDGGQETQYF

v_gene: TRBV5-1
j_gene: TRBJ1-1
abundance: .
d_gene: .
CDR3nt: TGCGCCAGCAGCTTGGGCAGGGGTGAAGCTTTCTTT
CDR3aa: CASSLGRGEAFF

v_gene: TRBV5-1
j_gene: TRBJ1-2
abundance: .
d_gene: TRBD1
CDR3nt: TGCGCCAGCAGCTTACCCCGGGACAGGGGAGCGAACTATGGCTACACCTTC
CDR3aa: CASSLPRDRGANYGYTF

v_gene: TRBV6-5
j_gene: TRBJ1-4
abundance: .
d_gene: TRBD1
CDR3nt: TGTGCCAGCAGTTACGGGCAGGGGGGAGGACTGTTTTTT
CDR3aa: CASSYGQGGGLFF

v_gene: TRBV3-1/TRBV3-2
j_gene: TRBJ2-1
abundance: .
d_gene: .
CDR3nt: TGTGCCAGCAGGGACGAGAGCTCCTACAATGAGCAGTTCTTC
CDR3aa: CASRDESSYNEQFF

v_gene: TRBV2
j_gene: TRBJ1-5
abundance: .
d_gene: .
CDR3nt: TGTGCCAGCGAGCCGGGAAAGTTTACTCAGCCCCAGCATTTT
CDR3aa: CASEPGKFTQPQHF

v_gene: TRBV30
j_gene: TRBJ1-1
abundance: once
d_gene: .
CDR3nt: TGTGCCTGGAGTGTATCACGAAACACTGAAGCTTTCTTT
CDR3aa: CAWSVSRNTEAFF

v_gene: TRBV30
j_gene: TRBJ1-2
abundance: .
d_gene: .
CDR3nt: TGTGCCTGGAGCTTCGGGACGCCTGGGGGCTACACCTTC
CDR3aa: CAWSFGTPGGYTF

v_gene: TRBV5-5
j_gene: TRBJ1-1
abundance: .
d_gene: .
CDR3nt: TGTGCCAGCAGACCATGGACAGAGAACACTGAAGCTTTCTTT
CDR3aa: CASRPWTENTEAFF

v_gene: TRBV18
j_gene: TRBJ1-6
abundance: .
d_gene: .
CDR3nt: TGTGCCAGCTCACCACCTCCGGGCCGATATAATTCACCCCTCCACTTT
CDR3aa: CASSPPPGRYNSPLHF

v_gene: TRBV30
j_gene: TRBJ1-2
abundance: .
d_gene: .
CDR3nt: TGTGCCTGGCGTGCCGGGGTCGTACAGGGCTACACCTTC
CDR3aa: CAWRAGVVQGYTF